This note documents a single T cell receptor (beta chain) sequence. Its antigen remains unknown. The sample comes from a study of T cells in tumors after PD-1 blockade. Study in general: On average, tumor samples gave about 26,000 TCR templates and 6,500 or so unique clonotypes. Findings of the study overall: Most post-therapy expanded exhausted CD8+ clones were new, undetected before treatment.

Tumor biopsies came from the same primary tumor site before and after PD-1 blockade. Genomic DNA template from tumor biopsies or peripheral blood, roughly 616 ng to 6,004 ng input. Germline-derived CDR1 and CDR2 are LNHDA and SQIVND (reference sequence). J gave up 4 bases and V 6 bases, and 6 bases lay outside the gene matches. This CDR3 contains 13 residues. Method: immunoSEQ multiplex PCR; TCRdb's copy keeps in-frame clones and lacks some. The sample yields 9,000 to 15,000 clones, under 80% seen once. This TCR was recovered from a human donor with basal cell carcinoma. The chain couples TRBV19 to TRBJ2-7, with 7 nucleotides matching TRBD1. Here the sequenced sample was tumor tissue, taken before anti-PD-1 treatment. The CDR3 region has the DNA TGTGCCAGTAGCCGGGACAGTTCATACGAGCAGTACTTC. Protein product: CASSRDSSYEQYF.